This T cell receptor (beta chain) came from a study of blood T cell repertoires in COVID-19. Across the study: Both acute and convalescent COVID-19 samples were obtained from the United States, Italy and Spain. Sources were T cells, B-cell-depleted T cells, or PBMCs; the material itself was cDNA or gDNA.

The assay was immunoSEQ multiplex PCR, and TCRdb's table has in-frame clones only and misses some. The table shows 90,000 or so clones, with 85% occurring only once. Losses at the gene ends were 1 base for V and 4 bases for J; bases not matched to a gene: 11. The CDR3 runs 18 residues. Germline V gene sequence: CDR1 KGHSH, CDR2 LQKENI. This clone has more than one count but fewer than ten. This clonotype was sampled from a man between 60 and 70 years old with acute or convalescent COVID-19. The V and J genes are TRBV18 and TRBJ2-5; 11 nucleotides line up with TRBD2. The specimen was peripheral blood. The CDR3: CASSPRTALAGGLETQYF. As DNA, the CDR3 is TGTGCCAGCTCACCACGGACGGCCCTAGCGGGGGGCCTAGAGACCCAGTACTTC.